This T cell receptor (beta chain) was recorded in a study of blood T cell repertoires in COVID-19. With V trimmed by 6 bases and J by 7 bases, 8 bases remained unmatched. Germline CDR1 is SNHLY and CDR2 is FYNNEI. The CDR3 loop spans 14 amino acids. TCRdb's copy holds only in-frame clones and misses some; the assay was immunoSEQ multiplex PCR. Here the sample spans approximately 230,000 clones, 88% being singletons. The chain is built from TRBV2 and TRBJ1-4; 7 positions match TRBD1. The source material was peripheral blood. The sequence came from a woman between 25 and 40 years old with COVID-19, enrolled during active disease. The CDR3: CASRTGTVSEKLFF. For the CDR3, the DNA is TGTGCCAGCAGAACCGGGACAGTGAGTGAAAAACTGTTTTTT. The full variable domain, in which reference TRBV2 and TRBJ1-4 provide the parts outside the CDR3, is EPEVTQTPSHQVTQMGQEVILRCVPISNHLYFYWYRQILGQKVEFLVSFYNNEISEKSEIFDDQFSVERPDGSNFTLKIRSTKLEDSAMYFCASRTGTVSEKLFFGSGTQLSVL.